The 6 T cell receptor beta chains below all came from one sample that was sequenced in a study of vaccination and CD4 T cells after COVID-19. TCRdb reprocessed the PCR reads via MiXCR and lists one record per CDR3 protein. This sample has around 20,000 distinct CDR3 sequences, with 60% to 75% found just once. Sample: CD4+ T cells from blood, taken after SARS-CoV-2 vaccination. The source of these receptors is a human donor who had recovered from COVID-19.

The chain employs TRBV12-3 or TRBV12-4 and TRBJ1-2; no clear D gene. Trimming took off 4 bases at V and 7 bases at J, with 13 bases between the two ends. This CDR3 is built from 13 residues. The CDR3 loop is CASSSRMSVGYTF. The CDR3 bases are TGTGCCAGCAGTTCACGCATGTCGGTTGGCTACACCTTC.

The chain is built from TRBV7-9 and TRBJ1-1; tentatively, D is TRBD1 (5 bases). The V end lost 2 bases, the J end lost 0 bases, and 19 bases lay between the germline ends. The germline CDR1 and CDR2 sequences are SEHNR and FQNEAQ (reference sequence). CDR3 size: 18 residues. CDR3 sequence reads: CASSLLPGRGSMNTEAFF. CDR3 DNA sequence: TGTGCCAGCAGCTTATTGCCGGGACGGGGATCCATGAACACTGAAGCTTTCTTT.

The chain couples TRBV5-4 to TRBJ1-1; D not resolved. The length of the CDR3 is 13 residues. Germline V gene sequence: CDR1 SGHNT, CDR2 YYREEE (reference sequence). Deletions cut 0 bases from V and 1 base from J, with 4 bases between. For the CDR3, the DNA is TGTGCCAGCAGCTTGGAAGAGAACACTGAAGCTTTCTTT. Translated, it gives CASSLEENTEAFF.

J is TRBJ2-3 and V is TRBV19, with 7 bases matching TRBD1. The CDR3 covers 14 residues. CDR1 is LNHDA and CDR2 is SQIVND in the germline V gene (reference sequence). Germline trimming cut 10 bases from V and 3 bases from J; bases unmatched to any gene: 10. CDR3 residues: CATHPDRATDTQYF. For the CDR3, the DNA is TGTGCCACCCACCCCGACAGGGCGACAGATACGCAGTATTTT.

The CDR3 region has the DNA TGCGCCAGCAGCCAGGGACAGGGGAGCCACGAGCAGTACTTC. Translating gives CASSQGQGSHEQYF. The rearrangement joins TRBV5-1 to TRBJ2-7, with 10 bases that match TRBD1. This CDR3 region has 14 residues. In germline, CDR1 is SGHRS, CDR2 YFSETQ. After removal of 4 bases from V and 5 bases from J, the junction contained 6 bases not matched to a gene.

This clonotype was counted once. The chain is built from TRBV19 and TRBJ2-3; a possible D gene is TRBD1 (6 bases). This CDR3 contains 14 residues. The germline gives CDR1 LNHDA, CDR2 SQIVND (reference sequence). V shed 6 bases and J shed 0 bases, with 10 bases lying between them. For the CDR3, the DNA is TGTGCCAGTAGGCCGACAGGAAGCACAGATACGCAGTATTTT. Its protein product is CASRPTGSTDTQYF.